Listed here are 7 T cell receptor beta chains from one sample, sequenced in a study of T-cell memory formation after mild COVID-19. From the 5' RACE reads, TCRdb called clonotypes with MiXCR, one entry per CDR3 protein. The sample has approximately 500,000 distinct CDR3 sequences, around 25% seen once. Sequenced input: PBMCs or a T cell subset sorted from them (not recorded which). These receptors all come from an adult woman who had mild COVID-19 (a few samples of this study predate the infection). Cell type and time point are not known.

The chain links TRBV7-9 to TRBJ2-1; 12 bases are a match to TRBD2. Germline CDR1 SEHNR, CDR2 FQNEAQ (reference sequence). The CDR3 consists of 16 residues. The junction had 8 bases not matched to a gene; V was cut back by 5 bases and J by 6 bases. CDR3 amino acids: CASSPVTSGGLNEQFF. CDR3 nucleotide sequence: TGTGCCAGCAGCCCCGTGACTAGCGGGGGCCTCAATGAGCAGTTCTTC.

This clonotype was detected only a few times. The rearrangement joins TRBV9 to TRBJ2-7; the D is unclear. V was trimmed by 0 bases and J by 2 bases, leaving 9 bases between them. This CDR3 spans 14 amino acids. CDR1 is SGDLS, CDR2 YYNGEE, per germline. The CDR3 region is CASSVGPSPYEQYF. CDR3 nucleotide sequence: TGTGCCAGCAGCGTAGGCCCTTCCCCCTACGAGCAGTACTTC.

This clonotype was found once. The chain links TRBV5-6 to TRBJ2-7; 11 bases are a match to TRBD1. The CDR3 runs 16 residues. V gave up 2 bases and J gave up 1 base; unmatched junction bases: 5. CDR1 is SGHDT and CDR2 is YYEEEE in the germline V gene. The CDR3: CASSLLGTGGSYEQYF. CDR3 sequence (DNA): TGTGCCAGCAGCTTACTAGGGACAGGGGGTTCCTACGAGCAGTACTTC.

This clonotype has just one count. J is TRBJ2-1 and V is TRBV20-1; 10 bases are shared with TRBD1. The ends lost 1 base at V and 2 bases at J; junction bases unmatched: 11. The CDR3 covers 18 residues. Germline V lookup: CDR1 DFQATT, CDR2 SNEGSKA (reference sequence). CDR3 bases: TGCAGTGCTAGAGGCGCCGGAATGGACAGGGGGGCCTACAATGAGCAGTTCTTC. Translating gives CSARGAGMDRGAYNEQFF.

In its sample, this clonotype was seen a few times. The chain joins TRBV6-1 to TRBJ2-5, with D possibly being TRBD1 (6 bases). The CDR3 is 15 amino acids. The germline CDR1 and CDR2 sequences are MNHNS and SASEGT. Trimming cost V 4 bases and J 5 bases, with 17 bases left between them. The CDR3 region is CASSARGDTLETQYF. CDR3 nucleotide sequence: TGTGCCAGCAGTGCCAGGGGTGATACCCTGGAGACCCAGTACTTC.

The rearrangement joins TRBV12-3 or TRBV12-4 to TRBJ1-1; D ambiguous. V lost 6 bases and J lost 4, with 15 bases in between. The CDR3 consists of 14 residues. The CDR3 region is CASRLLAGSTEAFF. CDR3 DNA sequence: TGTGCCAGCAGACTCCTGGCGGGGAGCACTGAAGCTTTCTTT.

This clonotype was counted a few times. The V call is TRBV7-3, the J call TRBJ2-7; TRBD1 matches at 11 bases. V shed 5 bases, J shed 7 bases, and the junction held 13 bases outside the gene matches. CDR1 is SGHTA and CDR2 is FQGTGA in the germline V gene. This CDR3 comprises 16 residues. CDR3 DNA: TGTGCCAGCAGCAAGGCCACGGGACAGGGGGTTCGGGAGCAGTACTTC. Translated, it gives CASSKATGQGVREQYF.